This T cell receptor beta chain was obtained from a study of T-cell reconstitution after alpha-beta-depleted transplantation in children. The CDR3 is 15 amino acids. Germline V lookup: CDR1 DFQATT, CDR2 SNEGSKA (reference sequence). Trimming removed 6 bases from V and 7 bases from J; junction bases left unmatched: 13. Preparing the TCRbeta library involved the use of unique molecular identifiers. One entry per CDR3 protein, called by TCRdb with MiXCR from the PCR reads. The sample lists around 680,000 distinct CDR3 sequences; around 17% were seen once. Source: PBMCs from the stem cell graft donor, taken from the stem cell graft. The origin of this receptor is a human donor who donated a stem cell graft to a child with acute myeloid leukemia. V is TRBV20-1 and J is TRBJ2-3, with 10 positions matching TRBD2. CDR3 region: CSAPNSGGMVNTQYF. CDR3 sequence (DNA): TGCAGTGCCCCGAATAGCGGGGGGATGGTTAATACGCAGTATTTT.